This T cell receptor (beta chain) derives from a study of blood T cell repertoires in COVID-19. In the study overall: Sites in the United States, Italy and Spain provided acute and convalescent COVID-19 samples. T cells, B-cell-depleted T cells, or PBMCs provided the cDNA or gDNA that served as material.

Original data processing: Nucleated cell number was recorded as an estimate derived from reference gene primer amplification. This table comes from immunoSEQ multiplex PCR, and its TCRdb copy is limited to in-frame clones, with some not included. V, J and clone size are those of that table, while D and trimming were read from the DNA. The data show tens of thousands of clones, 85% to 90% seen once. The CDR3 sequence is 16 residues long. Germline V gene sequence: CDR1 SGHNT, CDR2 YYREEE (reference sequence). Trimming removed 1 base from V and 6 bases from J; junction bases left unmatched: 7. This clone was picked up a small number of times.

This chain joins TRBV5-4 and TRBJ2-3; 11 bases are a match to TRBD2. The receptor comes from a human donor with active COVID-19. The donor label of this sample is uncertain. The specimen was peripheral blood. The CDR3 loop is CASSLTSGGRGDTQYF. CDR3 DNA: TGTGCCAGCAGCTTGACTAGCGGGGGTCGAGGGGATACGCAGTATTTT.